The next 3 T cell receptor beta chains were all read from a single sample in a study of early T cells in non-severe SARS-CoV-2 infection. TCRdb re-analysed the 5' RACE reads in MiXCR, keeping a single row per CDR3 protein. The repertoire holds around 45,000 distinct CDR3 sequences, with approximately 4% as singletons. Material: whole blood. The receptors derive from an adult who was a healthcare worker with PCR-confirmed SARS-CoV-2 infection or an uninfected control (not recorded which).

This clonotype occurred a few times. The chain joins TRBV10-2 to TRBJ2-7, with TRBD2 as a possible D gene (5 bases). V was trimmed by 8 bases and J by 0 bases, leaving 8 bases between them. Germline CDR1 is WSHSY and CDR2 is SAAADI. The CDR3 covers 12 residues. CDR3 in DNA: TGCGCCAGCGCTACTAGCTCCTACGAGCAGTACTTC. It yields the protein CASATSSYEQYF.

This clonotype was counted at least ten times. The chain is built from TRBV18 and TRBJ2-1, with D possibly called TRBD1 or TRBD2 (5 bases each). The CDR3 has 15 amino acids. Germline V gene sequence: CDR1 KGHSH, CDR2 LQKENI. The V gene lost 6 bases and the J gene lost 4 bases, with 16 bases spanning the gap. CDR3 amino acids: CASSLLGTLYNEQFF. CDR3 DNA: TGTGCCAGCTCTCTCCTTGGGACCTTATACAATGAGCAGTTCTTC. Based on the CDR3 plus reference TRBV18 and TRBJ2-1, the full variable domain is NAGVMQNPRHLVRRRGQEARLRCSPMKGHSHVYWYRQLPEEGLKFMVYLQKENIIDESGMPKERFSAEFPKEGPSILRIQQVVRGDSAAYFCASSLLGTLYNEQFFGPGTRLTVL.

This clonotype appeared many times. The chain recombines TRBV29-1 with TRBJ2-3; D may be TRBD1 (5 bases). CDR1 SQVTM and CDR2 ANQGSEA come from the germline V gene. The V end was cut by 4 bases, the J end by 4 bases, with 15 bases between. The CDR3 is 14 amino acids. The CDR3 here is CSVGVREVSDTQYF. The CDR3 nucleotides are TGCAGCGTTGGTGTCAGGGAAGTATCAGATACGCAGTATTTT.